This T cell receptor (beta chain) was recorded in a study of beta chain features in type 1 diabetes. Germline loops: CDR1 SGHTA, CDR2 FQGTGA. This CDR3 has 15 residues. J gave up 6 bases and V 5 bases, and 9 bases lay outside the gene matches. Notes on the study in general: Among patients, naive, central memory and Treg TCRB repertoires appeared more similar than among healthy donors.

With regard to this clone: What it recognizes is unknown.

What was sequenced were expressed TCRB transcripts, since all of the isolated RNA had been reverse transcribed. TCRdb's copy holds only in-frame clones and misses some; the assay was immunoSEQ multiplex PCR. The table shows around 500,000 clones, with roughly an eighth occurring only once. This chain uses TRBV7-3 with TRBJ2-1; 8 bases match TRBD2. Input material: naive CD4+ T cells from blood. The receptor was isolated from a woman aged 18-35 years in good health. The CDR3 here is CASSPSGSTLNEQFF. CDR3 DNA: TGTGCCAGCAGCCCAAGCGGGAGTACACTCAATGAGCAGTTCTTC.